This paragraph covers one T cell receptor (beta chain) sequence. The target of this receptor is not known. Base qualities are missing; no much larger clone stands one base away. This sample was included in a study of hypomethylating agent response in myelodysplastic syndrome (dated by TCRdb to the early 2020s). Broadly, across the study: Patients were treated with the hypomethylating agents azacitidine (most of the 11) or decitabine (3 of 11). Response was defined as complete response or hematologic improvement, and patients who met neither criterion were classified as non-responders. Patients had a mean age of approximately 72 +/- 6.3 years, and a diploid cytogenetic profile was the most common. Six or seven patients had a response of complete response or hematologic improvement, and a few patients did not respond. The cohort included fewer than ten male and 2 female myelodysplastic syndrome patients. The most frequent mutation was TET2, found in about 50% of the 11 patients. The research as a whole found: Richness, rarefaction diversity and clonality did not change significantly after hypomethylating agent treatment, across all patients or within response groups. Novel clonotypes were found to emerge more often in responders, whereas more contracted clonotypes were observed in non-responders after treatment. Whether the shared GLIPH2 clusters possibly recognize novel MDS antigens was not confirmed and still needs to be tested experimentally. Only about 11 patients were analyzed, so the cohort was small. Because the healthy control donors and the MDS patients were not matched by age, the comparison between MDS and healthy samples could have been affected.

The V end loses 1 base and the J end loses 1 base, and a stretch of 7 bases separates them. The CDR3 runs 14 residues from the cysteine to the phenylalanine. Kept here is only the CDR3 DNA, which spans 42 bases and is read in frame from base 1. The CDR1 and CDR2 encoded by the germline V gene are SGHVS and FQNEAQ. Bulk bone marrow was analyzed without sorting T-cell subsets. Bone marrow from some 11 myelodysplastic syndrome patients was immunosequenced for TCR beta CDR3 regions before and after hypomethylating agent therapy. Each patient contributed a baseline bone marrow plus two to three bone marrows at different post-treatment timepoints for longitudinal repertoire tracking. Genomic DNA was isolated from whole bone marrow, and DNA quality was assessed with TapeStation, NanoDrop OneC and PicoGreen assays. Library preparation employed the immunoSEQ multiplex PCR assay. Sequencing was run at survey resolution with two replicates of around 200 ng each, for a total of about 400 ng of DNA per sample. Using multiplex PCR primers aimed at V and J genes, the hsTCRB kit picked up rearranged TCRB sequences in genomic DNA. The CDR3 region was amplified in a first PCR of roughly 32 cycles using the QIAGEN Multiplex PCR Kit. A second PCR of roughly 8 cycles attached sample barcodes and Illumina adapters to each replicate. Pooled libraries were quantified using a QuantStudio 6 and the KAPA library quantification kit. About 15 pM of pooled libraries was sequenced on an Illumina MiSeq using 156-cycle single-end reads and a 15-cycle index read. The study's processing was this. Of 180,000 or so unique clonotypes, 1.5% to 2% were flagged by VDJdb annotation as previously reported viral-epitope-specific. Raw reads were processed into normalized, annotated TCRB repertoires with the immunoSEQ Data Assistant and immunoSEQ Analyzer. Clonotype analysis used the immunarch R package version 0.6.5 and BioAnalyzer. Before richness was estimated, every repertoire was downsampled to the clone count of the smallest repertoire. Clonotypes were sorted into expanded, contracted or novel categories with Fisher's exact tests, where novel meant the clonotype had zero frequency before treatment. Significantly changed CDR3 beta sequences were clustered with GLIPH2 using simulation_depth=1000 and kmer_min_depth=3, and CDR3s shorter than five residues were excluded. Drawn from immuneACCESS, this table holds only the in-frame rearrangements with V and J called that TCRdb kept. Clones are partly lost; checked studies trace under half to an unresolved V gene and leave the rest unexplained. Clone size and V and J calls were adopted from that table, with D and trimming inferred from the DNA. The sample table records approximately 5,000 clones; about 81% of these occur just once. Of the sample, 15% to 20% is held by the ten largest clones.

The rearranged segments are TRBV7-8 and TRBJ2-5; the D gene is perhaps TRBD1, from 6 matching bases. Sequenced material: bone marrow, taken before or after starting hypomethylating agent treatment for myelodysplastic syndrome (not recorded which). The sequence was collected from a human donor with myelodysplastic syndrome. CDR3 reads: CASSLGTVQETQYF. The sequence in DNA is TGTGCCAGCAGCTTAGGGACAGTCCAAGAGACCCAGTACTTC.